Shown below are 10 T cell receptor beta chains from a single sample sequenced in a study of graft-versus-host responses after intestinal transplantation. Their recognized antigens are unknown. Sequenced by immunoSEQ multiplex PCR; TCRdb stores in-frame clones only, minus some. The sample shows about 86,000 clones, 75% to 95% of them seen only once. The sample in question was unstimulated CD8+ T cells sorted from spleen or lymph node cells, obtained before intestinal transplant. The receptors come from a human donor who received an intestinal transplant.

The table lists this clone with a count of one. The chain employs TRBV25-1 and TRBJ2-1, with 9 bases fitting TRBD2. The ends lost 1 base at V and 7 bases at J; junction bases unmatched: 2. The germline CDR1 and CDR2 sequences are MGHDK and SYGVNS. The length of the CDR3 is 14 residues. CDR3 loop: CASSEFLAGNEQFF. Here the CDR3 DNA reads TGTGCCAGCAGTGAATTCCTAGCGGGAAATGAGCAGTTCTTC.

The rearrangement links TRBV7-9 to TRBJ2-5; TRBD2 might be the D (6 bases). From germline, CDR1 is SEHNR and CDR2 FQNEAQ (reference sequence). V was pared by 5 bases and J by 3 bases, with 16 bases between. The CDR3 runs 15 residues. DNA for the CDR3: TGTGCCAGCAGCCCGCTAGCGTTCTTTGAAGAGACCCAGTACTTC. Amino acid sequence: CASSPLAFFEETQYF.

This chain joins TRBV11-2 and TRBJ2-7; the D is unclear. Germline lookup yields CDR1 SGHAT and CDR2 FQNNGV. V lost 1 base, J lost 3 bases, and 10 bases lay in between. This CDR3 is built from 14 residues. The CDR3 protein is CASSLAAGYYEQYF. In DNA, the CDR3 is TGTGCCAGCAGCTTAGCGGCAGGATACTACGAGCAGTACTTC.

The chain combines TRBV5-6 with TRBJ1-6; D remains ambiguous. Looked up from germline, CDR1 is SGHDT and CDR2 is YYEEEE. CDR3 length: 13 amino acids. V lost 0 bases and J 11 bases, leaving 9 bases between the germline ends. The CDR3 nucleotides read TGTGCCAGCAGCTTGGGTAGGGAGACACCCCTCCACTTT. Its protein is CASSLGRETPLHF.

The rearrangement links TRBV7-6 to TRBJ2-5, with 9 bases that match TRBD1. The germline V gene has CDR1 SGHVS and CDR2 FNYEAQ. J was trimmed by 11 bases and V by 1 base; bases with no gene match: 14. This CDR3 has 16 amino acids. CDR3 region: CASSLGPRDRAGEQYF. CDR3 nucleotide sequence: TGTGCCAGCAGCTTAGGACCGAGGGACAGGGCTGGGGAGCAGTACTTC.

This clone has a handful of counts. The J gene is TRBJ2-7, the V gene TRBV6-1, with D perhaps matching TRBD1 (5 bases). Germline V gene sequence: CDR1 MNHNS, CDR2 SASEGT. The CDR3 extends over 12 amino acids. Trimming removed 6 bases at V and 5 bases at J, with 11 bases between. CDR3 sequence (DNA): TGTGCCAGCAGATTCAGGGATGACGAGCAGTACTTC. Protein: CASRFRDDEQYF.

This sequence joins TRBV7-6 and TRBJ2-5, with D tentatively TRBD2 (6 bases). The CDR3 covers 14 residues. Trimming pared 1 base from V and 3 bases from J, leaving 9 bases between. Germline assignment: CDR1 SGHVS and CDR2 FNYEAQ. The CDR3 region has the DNA TGTGCCAGCAGCTTAGAACTAGCTGAAGAGACCCAGTACTTC. This codes for CASSLELAEETQYF. Drawing the rest from reference TRBV7-6 and TRBJ2-5, the complete variable domain is GAGVSQSPRYKVTKRGQDVALRCDPISGHVSLYWYRQALGQGPEFLTYFNYEAQQDKSGLPNDRFSAERPEGSISTLTIQRTEQRDSAMYRCASSLELAEETQYFGPGTRLLVL.

The J gene is TRBJ2-5, the V gene TRBV7-9; the D is unclear. Trimming removed 5 bases from V and 2 bases from J, with 6 bases in between. Germline assignment: CDR1 SEHNR and CDR2 FQNEAQ (reference sequence). This CDR3 has 12 residues. CDR3 in DNA: TGTGCCAGCAGCAATCTACAAGAGACCCAGTACTTC. Protein sequence: CASSNLQETQYF.

The J gene is TRBJ2-3, the V gene TRBV7-9, with 10 bases that match TRBD2. Germline V CDR1 and CDR2: SEHNR, FQNEAQ (reference sequence). The CDR3 covers 17 residues. Unmatched junction bases numbered 13, after V lost 5 bases and J lost 5 bases. Here the CDR3 reads CASSVTSGGADRDTQYF. CDR3 coding DNA: TGTGCCAGCAGCGTCACAAGCGGGGGGGCCGATAGAGATACGCAGTATTTT.

The chain has TRBV7-9 and TRBJ1-5, with D unresolved. The CDR3 is 15 residues long. Germline values: CDR1 SEHNR, CDR2 FQNEAQ (reference sequence). V dropped 5 bases and J dropped 4 bases, with 15 bases sitting between them. CDR3 amino acids: CASSPAPAGNQPQHF. The CDR3, as DNA: TGTGCCAGCAGCCCAGCGCCCGCGGGGAATCAGCCCCAGCATTTT.